These 18 T cell receptor beta chains were sequenced from one sample in a study of cytomegalovirus exposure and HLA in healthy donors (dated by TCRdb to the late 2010s). The library was generated by the immunoSEQ multiplex PCR assay. A mixture of 60 forward primers for TCR Vbeta segments and 13 reverse primers for TCR Jbeta segments was used in the multiplex PCR. Held by TCRdb, this immuneACCESS table contains in-frame sequences only and omits some clones. Under half of the omission traces to an unresolved V gene where checked; the cause of the rest is unknown. The table kept for this sample lists some 75,000 clones. In total, the top ten clones hold 0.8% to 1% of the sample. The sample taken for sequencing was PBMCs. Source of these receptors: a boy aged 5 to 17 in good health and CMV-seronegative.

The chain links TRBV5-6 to TRBJ1-3; D remains ambiguous. The CDR3 extends over 14 amino acids. CDR1 is SGHDT and CDR2 is YYEEEE in the germline V gene. Trimming removed 2 bases at V and 7 bases at J, with 13 bases between. CDR3 residues: CASSFRAPGNTIYF. CDR3 nucleotides: TGTGCCAGCAGCTTCCGAGCTCCCGGGAACACCATATATTTT.

The genes are TRBV6-1 and TRBJ1-2; possible D gene TRBD1, 5 bases. Trimming left V 0 bases short and J 5 bases short, with 13 bases between. The CDR3 consists of 15 residues. Germline lookup yields CDR1 MNHNS and CDR2 SASEGT. The CDR3 coding sequence is TGTGCCAGCAGTGAAGCGCTTCGTCGGGGGTATGGCTACACCTTC. Its translation is CASSEALRRGYGYTF.

The rearrangement uses TRBV9 and TRBJ2-7; 9 nucleotides line up with TRBD1. The CDR3 extends over 15 amino acids. With 4 bases clipped from V and 3 bases from J, the junction kept 8 bases outside the gene matches. Germline V gene sequence: CDR1 SGDLS, CDR2 YYNGEE. Written as DNA, the CDR3 is TGTGCCAGCAGCCCCGGGACAGGGATTGTCTACGAGCAGTACTTC. Translated, it gives CASSPGTGIVYEQYF.

J is TRBJ2-1 and V is TRBV20-1; D may be TRBD2 (6 bases). Germline-derived CDR1 and CDR2 are DFQATT and SNEGSKA (reference sequence). This CDR3 is built from 11 residues. Trimming removed 6 bases at V and 12 bases at J, with 15 bases between. The CDR3 bases are TGCAGTGCCCGAGAGACTAGAGTGCAGTTCTTC. It is translated as CSARETRVQFF.

Details on this clone: Germline and junction disagree at one end, which may indicate a read error. This chain uses TRBV18 with TRBJ2-3, with D possibly matching TRBD1 (6 bases). This CDR3 is built from 17 residues. CDR1 is KGHSH and CDR2 is LQKENI in the germline V gene. In DNA, the CDR3 is TGTGCCAGCTCACTATCCCTGCCAGGGGAAGGCACAGATAAGCAGTATTTT. Protein: CASSLSLPGEGTDKQYF.

The chain recombines TRBV5-5 with TRBJ2-7, with 8 bases fitting TRBD2. Germline CDR1 is SGHKS and CDR2 is YYEKEE (reference sequence). The junction had 5 bases not matched to a gene; V was cut back by 2 bases and J by 1 base. This CDR3 has 15 residues. As DNA, the CDR3 is TGTGCCAGCAGCTTCGCGGCGGGGGGTTCCTACGAGCAGTACTTC. It specifies CASSFAAGGSYEQYF. The full variable domain, rest sourced from reference TRBV5-5 and TRBJ2-7, is DAGVTQSPTHLIKTRGQQVTLRCSPISGHKSVSWYQQVLGQGPQFIFQYYEKEERGRGNFPDRFSARQFPNYSSELNVNALLLGDSALYLCASSFAAGGSYEQYFGPGTRLTVT.

The chain carries TRBV4-2 and TRBJ2-5; 7 positions match TRBD2. Germline V CDR1 and CDR2: LGHNA, YNFKEQ. CDR3 size: 13 residues. Unmatched junction bases numbered 4, after V lost 0 bases and J lost 9 bases. The CDR3 here is CASSQDVREAQYF. The CDR3, as DNA: TGTGCCAGCAGCCAAGATGTCCGGGAGGCCCAGTACTTC.

The gene calls are TRBV4-1 and TRBJ1-1; 7 bases are shared with TRBD1. The CDR3 loop spans 18 amino acids. Germline V gene sequence: CDR1 MGHRA, CDR2 YSYEKL. V lost 4 bases, J lost 0 bases, and 14 bases stayed unmatched. CDR3 region: CASSPTPLPGQLNTEAFF. The CDR3 coding sequence is TGCGCCAGCAGCCCCACGCCCCTACCGGGACAGCTGAACACTGAAGCTTTCTTT.

The V and J genes are TRBV7-2 and TRBJ2-3; D is perhaps TRBD2 (6 bases). Trimming took off 5 bases at V and 2 bases at J, with 14 bases between the two ends. The CDR3 spans 15 residues. Germline V lookup: CDR1 SGHTA, CDR2 FQGNSA. The DNA of the CDR3 is TGTGCCAGCAGCCGACTAGGTCGGTTCACAGATACGCAGTATTTT. Translating gives CASSRLGRFTDTQYF.

The chain combines TRBV5-1 with TRBJ2-7; 10 bases map to TRBD1. CDR3 length equals 15 residues. After removal of 4 bases from V and 3 bases from J, the junction contained 7 bases not matched to a gene. Germline CDR1 SGHRS, CDR2 YFSETQ. As DNA, the CDR3 is TGCGCCAGCAGCCTTGAGGGACAGGGGAACTACGAGCAGTACTTC. Its protein is CASSLEGQGNYEQYF.

The J gene is TRBJ1-1, the V gene TRBV6-5, with D possibly being TRBD1 (5 bases). Germline loops: CDR1 MNHEY, CDR2 SVGAGI. CDR3 length equals 14 residues. Trimming removed 2 bases from V and 1 base from J, with 8 bases in between. The DNA for the CDR3 is TGTGCCAGCAGTTACCGGGGGGGGAACACTGAAGCTTTCTTT. It specifies CASSYRGGNTEAFF.

This chain uses TRBV10-3 with TRBJ1-2; no reliable D call. V dropped 5 bases and J dropped 6 bases, with 16 bases sitting between them. CDR1 and CDR2 (germline): ENHRY, SYGVKD. This CDR3 contains 14 residues. CDR3 sequence reads: CAISPSPTIHGYTF. DNA for the CDR3: TGTGCCATCAGTCCTAGTCCTACCATCCATGGCTACACCTTC.

This chain joins TRBV5-6 and TRBJ2-7, with 8 bases matching TRBD1. V gave up 4 bases and J gave up 3 bases; unmatched junction bases: 9. The CDR3 covers 15 residues. Germline V gene sequence: CDR1 SGHDT, CDR2 YYEEEE. This chain's CDR3 is CASSRGETGVYEQYF. The CDR3, as DNA: TGTGCCAGCAGCCGGGGTGAGACAGGGGTCTACGAGCAGTACTTC.

The rearrangement links TRBV7-9 to TRBJ1-2; tentative D call: TRBD1 (5 bases). Looked up from germline, CDR1 is SEHNR and CDR2 is FQNEAQ (reference sequence). CDR3 size: 18 residues. The V end was cut by 0 bases, the J end by 4 bases, with 21 bases between. CDR3 sequence: CASSLAATGGLTGYGYTF. The CDR3 DNA follows: TGTGCCAGCAGCTTAGCGGCAACAGGCGGCCTAACAGGCTATGGCTACACCTTC.

The V and J genes are TRBV30 and TRBJ2-7; a weak D match, TRBD1 (5 bases). This CDR3 contains 12 residues. The V gene's germline CDR1 is GTSNPN and CDR2 SVGIG (reference sequence). V lost 1 base to trimming and J lost 6 bases, with 10 bases between them. CDR3 DNA: TGTGCCTGGAGTGGCAGGGTTCGCGAGCAGTACTTC. Translation gives CAWSGRVREQYF.

This chain joins TRBV9 and TRBJ2-7; TRBD2 matches 12 bases. V gave up 4 bases and J gave up 3 bases; unmatched junction bases: 8. This CDR3 region has 16 residues. Germline CDR1 and CDR2: SGDLS and YYNGEE. For the CDR3, the DNA is TGTGCCAGCAGCCCTAGCGGGAGGGCCGGGAACTACGAGCAGTACTTC. Translation gives CASSPSGRAGNYEQYF.

This rearrangement joins TRBV12-5 to TRBJ1-5; 7 bases fit TRBD1. The V and J ends lost 6 bases and 0 bases, in that order; junction bases with no gene match: 8. The CDR3 runs 16 residues. Germline values: CDR1 LGHNT, CDR2 FRNRAP. CDR3 protein: CASGPGTAYSNQPQHF. The CDR3 DNA follows: TGTGCTAGTGGCCCCGGGACAGCCTATAGCAATCAGCCCCAGCATTTT.

The chain joins TRBV13 to TRBJ1-1, with a weak D call TRBD1 (6 bases). The germline CDR1 and CDR2 sequences are PRHDT and FYEKMQ (reference sequence). The CDR3 is made up of 14 amino acids. V lost 5 bases and J lost 7, with 17 bases in between. The CDR3 region has the DNA TGTGCCAGCAGCGACCAGAACAGGGTTGGTGAAGCTTTCTTT. This encodes CASSDQNRVGEAFF.